This TCR beta chain was captured in a study of blood T cell repertoires in COVID-19. As for the study in general: The analysed material was cDNA or gDNA that came from T cells, B-cell-depleted T cells, or PBMCs.

Per the authors' pipeline: Quantification of nucleated cells was approximated via reference gene primer amplification. Clones were read by immunoSEQ multiplex PCR, and TCRdb kept only the in-frame ones, dropping some. V and J calls and clone size are as listed in that table; D and trimming were resolved from the DNA. Seen here are approximately 90,000 clones, 80% observed once, and the top ten hold less than 20%. This clone was picked up one time. CDR1 and CDR2 (germline): WSHSY, SAAADI. This CDR3 spans 14 amino acids. J was trimmed by 5 bases and V by 7 bases; bases with no gene match: 8. This rearrangement joins TRBV10-2 to TRBJ1-1; TRBD1 matches 9 bases. This receptor was taken from a woman at least 80 years old with acute or convalescent COVID-19. Sequencing input: peripheral blood. This CDR3 is CASKTTGGYTEAFF. In nucleotides, the CDR3 is TGCGCCAGCAAGACGACAGGGGGATATACTGAAGCTTTCTTT.